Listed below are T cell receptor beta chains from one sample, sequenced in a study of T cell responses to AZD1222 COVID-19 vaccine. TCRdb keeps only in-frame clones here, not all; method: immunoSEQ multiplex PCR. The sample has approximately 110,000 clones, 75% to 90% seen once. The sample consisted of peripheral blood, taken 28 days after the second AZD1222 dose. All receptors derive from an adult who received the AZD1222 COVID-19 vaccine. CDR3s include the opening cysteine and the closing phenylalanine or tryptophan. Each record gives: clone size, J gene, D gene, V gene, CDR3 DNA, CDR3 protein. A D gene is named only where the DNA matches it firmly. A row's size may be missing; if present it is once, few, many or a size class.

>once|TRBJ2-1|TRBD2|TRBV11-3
TGTGCCAGCAGCAATAGCGGGGGGGTGAGTGAGCAGTTCTTC
CASSNSGGVSEQFF
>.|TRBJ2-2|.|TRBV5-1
TGCGCCAGCAGCTTGGAAGGGTACACCGGGGAGCTGTTTTTT
CASSLEGYTGELFF
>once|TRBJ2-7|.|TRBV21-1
TGTGCCAGCAGTAGACGTATACACGTGTTAGACGAGCAGTACTTC
CASSRRIHVLDEQYF
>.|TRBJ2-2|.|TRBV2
TGTGCCAGCAGCGACAGAACGAACACCGGGGAGCTGTTTTTT
CASSDRTNTGELFF
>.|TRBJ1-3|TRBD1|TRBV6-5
TGTGCCAGCACCTTGGGGACAGCTGGAAACACCATATATTTT
CASTLGTAGNTIYF
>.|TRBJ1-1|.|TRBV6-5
TGTGCCAGCAGCCCAGGTGCGGGGACTGAAGCTTTCTTT
CASSPGAGTEAFF
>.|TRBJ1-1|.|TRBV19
TGTGCCAGTATTAGGAATATTGAAGCTTTCTTT
CASIRNIEAFF
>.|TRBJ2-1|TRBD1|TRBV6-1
TGTGCCAGCAGTGGCCACCGGGACAGGGTGTACAATGAGCAGTTCTTC
CASSGHRDRVYNEQFF
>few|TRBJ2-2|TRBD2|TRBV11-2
TGTGCCAGCAGCTTAGTAGGTAGCGGGGGATACACCGGGGAGCTGTTTTTT
CASSLVGSGGYTGELFF
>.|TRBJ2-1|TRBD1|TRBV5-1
TGCGCCAGCAGCCGTCGTCGACCGGCAGAACGACAGGGGTATGCCAATGAGCAGTTCTTC
CASSRRRPAERQGYANEQFF
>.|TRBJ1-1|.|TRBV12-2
TGTGCAAGTCGTCCACTAGGAGCTTTCTTT
CASRPLGAFF
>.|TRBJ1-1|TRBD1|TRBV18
TGTGCCAGCTCACTTCGGGACAGACCTGGCGGCACTGAAGCTTTCTTT
CASSLRDRPGGTEAFF
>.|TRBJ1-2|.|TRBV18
TGTGCCAGCTCACCAGCGACAGAACTCCGGGGCTACACCTTC
CASSPATELRGYTF